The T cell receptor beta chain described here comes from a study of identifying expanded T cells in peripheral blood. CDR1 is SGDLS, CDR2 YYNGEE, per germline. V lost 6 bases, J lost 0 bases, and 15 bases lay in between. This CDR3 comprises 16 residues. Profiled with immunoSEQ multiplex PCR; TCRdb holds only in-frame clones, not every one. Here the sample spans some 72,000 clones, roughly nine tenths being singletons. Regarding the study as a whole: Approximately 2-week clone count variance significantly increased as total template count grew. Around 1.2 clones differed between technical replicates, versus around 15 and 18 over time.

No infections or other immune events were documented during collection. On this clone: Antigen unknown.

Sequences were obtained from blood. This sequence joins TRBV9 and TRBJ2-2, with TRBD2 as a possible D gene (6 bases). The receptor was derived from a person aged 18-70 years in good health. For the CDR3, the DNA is TGTGCCAGCACCCGCGATGGGGGGTCGAACACCGGGGAGCTGTTTTTT. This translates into CASTRDGGSNTGELFF. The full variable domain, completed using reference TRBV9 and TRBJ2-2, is DSGVTQTPKHLITATGQRVTLRCSPRSGDLSVYWYQQSLDQGLQFLIQYYNGEERAKGNILERFSAQQFPDLHSELNLSSLELGDSALYFCASTRDGGSNTGELFFGEGSRLTVL.